This T cell receptor beta chain was sequenced during a study of shared clonotypes between healthy human individuals. TCRdb's table, derived via immunoSEQ multiplex PCR, lists solely in-frame clones and lacks some. The table includes over 400,000 clones, about 84% detected once. Study outcomes and limitations: Read depth was anticipated to influence clonotype sharing among donors. Investigators collected only blood, and repertoires in tissues likely differ.

Comments on this clone: What it recognizes is unknown. The junction departs from germline at one end; a sequencing error may be responsible. The identical CDR3 is also encoded by other nucleotide sequences in the sample.

In germline, CDR1 is GTSNPN, CDR2 SVGIG (reference sequence). The CDR3 extends over 15 amino acids. V usage is TRBV30 and J usage is TRBJ1-1; D is unresolved. The clonotype comes from a woman aged 40 to 50 in good health. Some clones in this sample may be carry-over from other donors' samples. The sequenced sample consisted of PBMCs. In nucleotides, the CDR3 is TGTGCATGGAGCCTTGGACGGAAAAAGAACACTGAAGCTTTCTTT. Protein sequence: CAWSLGRKKNTEAFF.